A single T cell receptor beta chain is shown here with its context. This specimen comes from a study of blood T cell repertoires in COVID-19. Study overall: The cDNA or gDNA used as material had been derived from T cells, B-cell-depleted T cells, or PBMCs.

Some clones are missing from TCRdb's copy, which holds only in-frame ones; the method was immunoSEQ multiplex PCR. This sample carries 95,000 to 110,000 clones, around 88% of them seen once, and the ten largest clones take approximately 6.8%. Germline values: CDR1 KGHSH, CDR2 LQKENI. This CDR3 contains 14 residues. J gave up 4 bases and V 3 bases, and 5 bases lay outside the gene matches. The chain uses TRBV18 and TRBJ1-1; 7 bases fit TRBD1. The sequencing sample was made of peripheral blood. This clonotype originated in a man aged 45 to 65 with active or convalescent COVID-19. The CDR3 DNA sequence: TGTGCCAGCTCACCCCAGACAGGGTCCACTGAAGCTTTCTTT. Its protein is CASSPQTGSTEAFF. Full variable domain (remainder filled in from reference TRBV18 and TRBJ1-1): NAGVMQNPRHLVRRRGQEARLRCSPMKGHSHVYWYRQLPEEGLKFMVYLQKENIIDESGMPKERFSAEFPKEGPSILRIQQVVRGDSAAYFCASSPQTGSTEAFFGQGTRLTVV.